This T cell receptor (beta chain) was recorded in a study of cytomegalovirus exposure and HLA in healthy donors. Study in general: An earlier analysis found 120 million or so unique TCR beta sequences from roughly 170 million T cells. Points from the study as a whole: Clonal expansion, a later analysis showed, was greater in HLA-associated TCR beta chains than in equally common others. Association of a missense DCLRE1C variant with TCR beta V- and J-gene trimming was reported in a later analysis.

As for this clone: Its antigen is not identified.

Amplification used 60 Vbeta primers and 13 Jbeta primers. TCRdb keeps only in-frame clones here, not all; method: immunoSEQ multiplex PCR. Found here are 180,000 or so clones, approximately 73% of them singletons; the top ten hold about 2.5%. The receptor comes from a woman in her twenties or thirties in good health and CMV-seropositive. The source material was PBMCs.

The chain's CDR3 is CASSSFTDTQYF. DNA for the CDR3: TGTGCCAGCAGCTCCTTCACAGATACGCAGTATTTT. The chain joins TRBV7-2 to TRBJ2-3; D remains ambiguous. The CDR3 has 12 amino acids. V lost 4 bases to trimming and J lost 2 bases, with 4 bases between them. The germline gives CDR1 SGHTA, CDR2 FQGNSA.